These 6 T cell receptor beta chains were all obtained from the same sample, sequenced in a study of T cell responses to AZD1222 COVID-19 vaccine. Only in-frame clones appear in the TCRdb table, and some are missing; sequencing was by immunoSEQ multiplex PCR. The table has approximately 91,000 clones, about 88% seen once. This specimen consisted of peripheral blood, obtained on day 0 of AZD1222 vaccination. Receptors originate from an adult in good health.

This clone was recorded only once. The chain recombines TRBV5-1 with TRBJ1-2, with 7 bases identical to TRBD1. Germline-derived CDR1 and CDR2 are SGHRS and YFSETQ. The CDR3 spans 15 residues. V dropped 4 bases and J dropped 3; count of bases not matched to a gene: 9. This chain's CDR3 is CASSQSTGADYGYTF. The CDR3 nucleotides are TGCGCCAGCAGCCAGTCCACAGGGGCGGACTATGGCTACACCTTC.

This clone has just one count. This sample includes further DNA sequences coding for the same CDR3. V is TRBV18 and J is TRBJ1-5; no reliable D call. The CDR3 length is 14 residues. The V end was cut by 2 bases, the J end by 0 bases, with 5 bases between. Germline values: CDR1 KGHSH, CDR2 LQKENI. CDR3 in DNA: TGTGCCAGCTCACCAGGTATTAGCAATCAGCCCCAGCATTTT. This encodes CASSPGISNQPQHF.

The chain is built from TRBV5-4 and TRBJ2-5, with unresolved D. CDR1 and CDR2 (germline): SGHNT, YYREEE (reference sequence). Trimming took off 2 bases at V and 2 bases at J, with 7 bases between the two ends. The CDR3 has 13 amino acids. For the CDR3, the DNA is TGTGCCAGCAGCTTACCCAGACAAGAGACCCAGTACTTC. Translating gives CASSLPRQETQYF.

This rearrangement joins TRBV30 to TRBJ1-5; 10 bases map to TRBD1. The germline V gene has CDR1 GTSNPN and CDR2 SVGIG (reference sequence). The length of the CDR3 is 14 residues. The junction had 4 bases not matched to a gene; V was cut back by 2 bases and J by 6 bases. CDR3 DNA sequence: TGTGCCTGGAGTACTGGACAGGGGGGTCAGCCCCAGCATTTT. Translating gives CAWSTGQGGQPQHF.

This chain connects TRBV6-1 to TRBJ1-5, with D uncertain. Germline V gives CDR1 MNHNS, CDR2 SASEGT. Trimming took 2 bases from V and 6 from J, leaving 5 bases between them. This CDR3 is built from 12 residues. CDR3 residues: CASSEWGQPQHF. CDR3 nucleotide sequence: TGTGCCAGCAGTGAATGGGGTCAGCCCCAGCATTTT.

This clone was detected only a few times. The gene calls are TRBV29-1 and TRBJ1-5; no definite D call. CDR1 and CDR2 (germline): SQVTM, ANQGSEA. V shed 5 bases and J shed 1 base, with 12 bases lying between them. This CDR3 spans 14 amino acids. In DNA form, the CDR3 reads TGCAGCGTTTCGGAACAGCCCAGCAATCAGCCCCAGCATTTT. The encoded protein is CSVSEQPSNQPQHF. The full variable domain, completed using reference TRBV29-1 and TRBJ1-5, is SAVISQKPSRDICQRGTSLTIQCQVDSQVTMMFWYRQQPGQSLTLIATANQGSEATYESGFVIDKFPISRPNLTFSTLTVSNMSPEDSSIYLCSVSEQPSNQPQHFGDGTRLSIL.